These 4 T cell receptor beta chains share one sample of origin, sequenced in a study of OX40 agonist ivuxolimab in advanced cancers. Profiling relied on immunoSEQ multiplex PCR, and the TCRdb table lists in-frame clones only, not all of them. The sample consists of approximately 90,000 clones, around 87% of them appearing once. The sample was CD4+ or CD8+ T cells sorted from blood, taken in a trial of the OX40 agonist ivuxolimab. The receptors were gathered from an adult with an advanced solid tumor such as melanoma, head and neck, liver or kidney cancer.

The V gene is TRBV7-3, the J gene TRBJ2-7; D might be TRBD2 (6 bases). The germline V and J ends were trimmed by 5 bases and 2 bases, with 16 bases remaining between them. CDR1 and CDR2 from the germline V gene are SGHTA and FQGTGA. The CDR3 is made up of 15 amino acids. For the CDR3, the DNA is TGTGCCAGCAGCCCCCGGGCGGGGAGGACCTACGAGCAGTACTTC. Protein: CASSPRAGRTYEQYF.

The chain employs TRBV27 and TRBJ2-1, with TRBD2 matching over 9 bases. Germline CDR1 MNHEY, CDR2 SMNVEV (reference sequence). This CDR3 is built from 14 residues. Trimming removed 5 bases from V and 7 bases from J; junction bases left unmatched: 6. CDR3 protein: CASSPQLAGNEQFF. CDR3 coding DNA: TGTGCCAGCAGTCCCCAGCTAGCGGGGAATGAGCAGTTCTTC.

The chain recombines TRBV30 with TRBJ1-5; tentative D call: TRBD1 (6 bases). Germline loops: CDR1 GTSNPN, CDR2 SVGIG (reference sequence). Trimming took 5 bases from V and 4 from J, leaving 12 bases between them. The CDR3 totals 13 residues. CDR3 residues: CAWGGQLNQPQHF. The CDR3 bases are TGTGCCTGGGGAGGACAGCTTAATCAGCCCCAGCATTTT. Full variable domain (missing parts from reference TRBV30 and TRBJ1-5): SQTIHQWPATLVQPVGSPLSLECTVEGTSNPNLYWYRQAAGRGLQLLFYSVGIGQISSEVPQNLSASRPQDRQFILSSKKLLLSDSGFYLCAWGGQLNQPQHFGDGTRLSIL.

The V gene is TRBV5-1, the J gene TRBJ2-1, with 7 bases matching TRBD2. This CDR3 is built from 14 residues. J was trimmed by 2 bases and V by 7 bases; bases with no gene match: 6. Germline V gene sequence: CDR1 SGHRS, CDR2 YFSETQ. The CDR3, as DNA: TGCGCCAGCCGGGCCGGGACTACCTACAATGAGCAGTTCTTC. Its protein product is CASRAGTTYNEQFF.